The source of this T cell receptor beta chain is a study of radiotherapy plus CTLA-4 blockade in lung cancer. Study-level information: Objective responses were recorded in 15% to 20% of patients, with disease control recorded in about 29%.

Sequencing used immunoSEQ multiplex PCR; TCRdb keeps in-frame clones, though not all of them. This table holds about 87,000 clones, around nine tenths found once. The CDR3 has 14 residues. V gave up 4 bases and J gave up 5 bases, with 14 bases separating them. The germline V gene has CDR1 MNHEY and CDR2 SMNVEV (reference sequence). Study-level points and caveats: Expansion in blood of tumor-derived TCR clones was seen after radiotherapy plus ipilimumab.

This clone was counted between two and nine times. Its target is not known. The sequencing here drew on peripheral blood, taken from a patient treated with radiotherapy plus ipilimumab. The receptor was derived from a human donor with non-small cell lung cancer that progressed on radiotherapy plus ipilimumab. The V call is TRBV27, the J call TRBJ2-5; D unclear. As DNA, the CDR3 is TGTGCCAGCAGTTACCTAGGTCTTGGGGAGACCCAGTACTTC. It is translated as CASSYLGLGETQYF.